A selection of T cell receptor beta chains follows, all from one sample in a study of breast tumors, draining lymph nodes, adjacent tissues. TCRdb re-called the multiplex PCR reads with MiXCR, one entry per CDR3 protein. The sample consists of roughly 130,000 distinct CDR3 sequences, 32% of them appearing once. Sequences were obtained from axillary lymph node tissue. The receptor source for this set is a female donor with breast cancer. Some clones in this sample may be carry-over from other donors' samples. CDR3s include the opening cysteine and the closing phenylalanine or tryptophan. The D gene is left open where the match is weak. Part of the rows lack a size; the others show once, few, many or a class for expanded clones.

>many|TRBV7-9|TRBJ2-2|NA
TGTGCCAGCAGCCAAGGGACAACCGGGGAGCTGTTTTTT
CASSQGTTGELFF
>NA|TRBV20-1|TRBJ1-2|NA
TGCAGTGCTAGAGCGCGCCTGCGGGGCGGCTACACCTTC
CSARARLRGGYTF
>few|TRBV6-1|TRBJ2-5|NA
TGTGCCAGCAGTCACTGGACGGCCGTTGGTGGGACCCAGTACTTC
CASSHWTAVGGTQYF
>many|TRBV6-5|TRBJ2-2|NA
TGTGCCACCAAGAGGGGGGGGCATACCGGGGAGCTGTTTTTT
CATKRGGHTGELFF
>many|TRBV12-3/TRBV12-4|TRBJ2-2|NA
TGTGCCAGCAGTTTTGCAGAAAGCCATCCCAACACCGGGGAGCTGTTTTTT
CASSFAESHPNTGELFF
>many|TRBV30|TRBJ1-6|NA
TGTGCCTGGGACAGGAATAATTCACCCCTCCACTTT
CAWDRNNSPLHF
>many|TRBV19|TRBJ2-6|TRBD1
TGTGCCAGTAGTATAGCCCCGGGACAGGGGGCAGGAGGGGCCAACGTCCTGACTTTC
CASSIAPGQGAGGANVLTF
>NA|TRBV6-2/TRBV6-3|TRBJ2-3|NA
TGTGCCAGCAGTCATCGGCAAGGACTAATCGGGACAGATACGCAGTATTTT
CASSHRQGLIGTDTQYF
>NA|TRBV5-1|TRBJ2-7|NA
TGCGCCAGCAGCTGGGGGCTGTGCTTCGACGAGCAGTACTTC
CASSWGLCFDEQYF
>many|TRBV7-9|TRBJ1-2|TRBD1
TGTGCCAGCAGCTACGAGACAGGGGGCTCTGGCTACACCTTC
CASSYETGGSGYTF
>once|TRBV9|TRBJ1-5|NA
TGTGCCAGCAGCGTAGGGGCGGGGGGGAACGCAGATACGCAGCATTTT
CASSVGAGGNADTQHF
>NA|TRBV5-1|TRBJ2-5|NA
TGCGCCAGCAGTCAGGACAGGCCGGGGGGGACCCAGTACTTC
CASSQDRPGGTQYF
>many|TRBV3-1|TRBJ2-2|NA
TGTGCCAGCAGACGGCCGGGACAGAACACCGGGGAGCTGTTTTTT
CASRRPGQNTGELFF
>NA|TRBV7-9|TRBJ2-7|TRBD1
TGTGCCAGCAGCTTATCAGGGGGCCACTACGAGCAGTACTTC
CASSLSGGHYEQYF
>NA|TRBV15|TRBJ2-3|TRBD1
TGTGCCACCAGCAGAGATCAAGGGGGCTGGGATACGCAGTATTTT
CATSRDQGGWDTQYF
>NA|TRBV7-9|TRBJ1-6|NA
TGTGCCAGCAGCCCGGACAGTAATAATTCACCCCTCCACTTT
CASSPDSNNSPLHF
>NA|TRBV10-3|TRBJ2-3|TRBD2
TGTGCCATCAGTGAAAGACTAGCGGGGTTTAGGAATGAGCAGTATTTT
CAISERLAGFRNEQYF
>many|TRBV30|TRBJ2-2|NA
TGTGCCTGGAGTGTATGGGGGACCGGGGAGCTGTTTTTT
CAWSVWGTGELFF
>many|TRBV25-1|TRBJ2-1|TRBD1
TGTGCCAGCAGTCCGGACAGGTACAACAATGAGCAGTTCTTC
CASSPDRYNNEQFF
>many|TRBV20-1|TRBJ1-3|NA
TGCAGTGCTAGTCCAGGGGCTGACATGTACTCTGGAAACACCATATATTTT
CSASPGADMYSGNTIYF